This section outlines one TCR beta chain sequence together with its context. Its cognate antigen is unknown. 60 Vbeta and 13 Jbeta primers were used in PCR. The assay was immunoSEQ multiplex PCR, and TCRdb's table has in-frame clones only and misses some. The sample lists 150,000 to 200,000 clones; 70% to 85% were seen once. The CDR3 covers 14 residues. The trim removed 5 bases at V and 2 bases at J, leaving 4 bases unmatched. The germline CDR1 and CDR2 sequences are MRHNA and SNTAGT. This sample was taken from a study of cytomegalovirus exposure and HLA in healthy donors. Study-wide points: TCR beta sequences reportedly predicted most subjects' HLA-A and HLA-B alleles accurately.

The gene calls are TRBV6-4 and TRBJ2-7; 9 bases are shared with TRBD2. Specimen: PBMCs. This TCR came from a man between 40 and 49 years old in good health and CMV-seronegative. The CDR3 loop is CASSLREGPYEQYF. The CDR3 DNA follows: TGTGCCAGCAGTCTGCGGGAGGGCCCCTACGAGCAGTACTTC.